These T cell receptor beta chains were read from a single sample in a study of blood T cells in healthy people across ages. TCRdb called the 5' RACE reads again in MiXCR, with one record for every CDR3 protein. The sample contains some 930,000 distinct CDR3 sequences, under 35% of which appear only once. The data were also submitted as part of a second study, on T cells of mothers and their children.

The source material was blood. These receptors originate from a woman aged 40 to 50 in good health. CDR3s include the opening cysteine and the closing phenylalanine or tryptophan. Each record gives: V gene, clone size, J gene, D gene, CDR3 DNA, CDR3 protein. The D gene is left open where the match is weak. Only part of the rows carry a size: once, few, many, or a class if the clone is expanded.

V: TRBV28
size: many
J: TRBJ2-7
D: -
DNA: TGTGCCAGCAGTCTATCCTCGACAGGGAGGAACGAGCAGTACTTC
CDR3: CASSLSSTGRNEQYF

V: TRBV29-1
size: many
J: TRBJ2-7
D: -
DNA: TGCAGCGTTGTGGGGAAGACCCGGGACAACGAACCCTACGAGCAGTACTTC
CDR3: CSVVGKTRDNEPYEQYF

V: TRBV2
size: few
J: TRBJ2-7
D: TRBD1
DNA: TGTGCCAGCAGACCGGGACAGGGCCTCTACGAGCAGTACTTC
CDR3: CASRPGQGLYEQYF

V: TRBV7-9
size: -
J: TRBJ1-2
D: -
DNA: TGTGCCAGCAGCCCCGGCTCGGGGGATGGCTACACCTTC
CDR3: CASSPGSGDGYTF

V: TRBV5-1
size: -
J: TRBJ2-7
D: TRBD1
DNA: TGCGCCAGCAGCGCAAGGGACAGTAACGACGAGCAGTACTTC
CDR3: CASSARDSNDEQYF

V: TRBV3-1
size: many
J: TRBJ2-4
D: -
DNA: TGTGCCAGCAGCCAAGATACAACTAGCCGAAACATTCAGTACTTC
CDR3: CASSQDTTSRNIQYF

V: TRBV7-2
size: many
J: TRBJ2-3
D: -
DNA: TGTGCCAGCAGCTTAGTCAGGCCGATCGGAGGACATACGCAGTATTTT
CDR3: CASSLVRPIGGHTQYF

V: TRBV20-1
size: few
J: TRBJ1-5
D: TRBD1
DNA: TGCAGTGCCACTAAATCAGGGGGCGAAAATCAGCCCCAGCATTTT
CDR3: CSATKSGGENQPQHF

V: TRBV5-8
size: few
J: TRBJ2-1
D: -
DNA: TGTGCCAGAAGATTCCGGGGGCTCAATGAGCAGTTCTTC
CDR3: CARRFRGLNEQFF

V: TRBV7-2
size: -
J: TRBJ2-3
D: TRBD2
DNA: TGTGCCGGCAGCTGGGTGGGACTAGCGGGAGATACGCAGTATTTT
CDR3: CAGSWVGLAGDTQYF

V: TRBV20-1
size: -
J: TRBJ2-7
D: -
DNA: TGCAGTGCTAGTTGGGGAGGGGGCGACGAGCAGTACTTC
CDR3: CSASWGGGDEQYF

V: TRBV20-1
size: -
J: TRBJ1-4
D: -
DNA: TGCAGTGGATCGAGGGGCACTAATGAAAAACTGTTTTTT
CDR3: CSGSRGTNEKLFF

V: TRBV28
size: -
J: TRBJ2-3
D: -
DNA: TGTGCCAGCAGTTTCAGGGGGGCCCTGAGGGATACGCAGTATTTT
CDR3: CASSFRGALRDTQYF

V: TRBV5-1
size: -
J: TRBJ2-1
D: TRBD1
DNA: TGCGCCAGCAGCCCACCACCGGGACAGGGGGGTCAGTTCTTC
CDR3: CASSPPPGQGGQFF

V: TRBV7-3
size: few
J: TRBJ2-3
D: TRBD2
DNA: TGTGCCAGCAGCTTAATAGGGCTAGCGGGGGGCACAGATACGCAGTATTTT
CDR3: CASSLIGLAGGTDTQYF

V: TRBV28
size: -
J: TRBJ2-2
D: TRBD2
DNA: TGTGCCAGCAGTTTAAAGACTAGCGGGGGGGCATGGTACACCGGGGAGCTGTTTTTT
CDR3: CASSLKTSGGAWYTGELFF

V: TRBV7-9
size: few
J: TRBJ2-3
D: -
DNA: TGTGCCACGGCAATGGGGGCGGATTTCGTGGATACGCAGTATTTT
CDR3: CATAMGADFVDTQYF

V: TRBV7-9
size: -
J: TRBJ2-1
D: TRBD2
DNA: TGTGCCAGCAGCTCCCGGACTAGCGGGGGGGAGTTCTTC
CDR3: CASSSRTSGGEFF

V: TRBV6-1
size: -
J: TRBJ2-1
D: -
DNA: TGTACCAGCAGTGGGAATTGGGGAACGGAGCAGTTCTTC
CDR3: CTSSGNWGTEQFF

V: TRBV19
size: -
J: TRBJ2-6
D: -
DNA: TGTGCCAGTAGCCCGGTAGGAGGAAGTTCCTCTGGGGCCAACGTCCTGACTTTC
CDR3: CASSPVGGSSSGANVLTF

V: TRBV28
size: -
J: TRBJ1-2
D: -
DNA: TGTGCCAGCAGTCTCCCGTCTGGTCTTTACGGCTACACCTTC
CDR3: CASSLPSGLYGYTF

V: TRBV19
size: few
J: TRBJ2-1
D: TRBD2
DNA: TGTGCCAGTAGCCAGCCCCTAATGGCGGGGGGGCCATACAATGAGCAGTTCTTC
CDR3: CASSQPLMAGGPYNEQFF

V: TRBV7-2
size: -
J: TRBJ1-4
D: -
DNA: TGTGCCAGCAGAGGGACAACTAATGAAAAACTGTTTTTT
CDR3: CASRGTTNEKLFF

V: TRBV9
size: -
J: TRBJ1-1
D: TRBD1
DNA: TGTGCCAGCAGCGCCGGGACAGGGCGAACTGAAGCTTTCTTT
CDR3: CASSAGTGRTEAFF

V: TRBV18
size: -
J: TRBJ1-1
D: -
DNA: TGTGCCAGCTCACCGCTGCTCAGGGAAGGGACTGAAGCTTTCTTT
CDR3: CASSPLLREGTEAFF

V: TRBV4-2
size: -
J: TRBJ2-5
D: TRBD1
DNA: TGTGCCAGCAGCTTCGACAGGGGAATCCAAGAGACCCAGTACTTC
CDR3: CASSFDRGIQETQYF

V: TRBV7-2
size: many
J: TRBJ1-5
D: -
DNA: TGTGCCAGCAGCCGACAGTCCAATCAGCCCCAGCATTTT
CDR3: CASSRQSNQPQHF

V: TRBV12-3/TRBV12-4
size: many
J: TRBJ2-7
D: -
DNA: TGTGCCAGCAGCTACCTCGGAGGCGAGCAGTACTTC
CDR3: CASSYLGGEQYF

V: TRBV12-3/TRBV12-4
size: many
J: TRBJ1-1
D: -
DNA: TGTGCCAGCAGCCCCACAGGGAACACTGAAGCTTTCTTT
CDR3: CASSPTGNTEAFF

V: TRBV10-3
size: -
J: TRBJ1-6
D: -
DNA: TGTGCCATCAGTGACGGATATAATTCACCCCTCCACTTT
CDR3: CAISDGYNSPLHF

V: TRBV5-1
size: few
J: TRBJ1-1
D: -
DNA: TGCGCCAGCAACCTGATGGGGGGGAAGAACACTGAAGCTTTCTTT
CDR3: CASNLMGGKNTEAFF

V: TRBV6-4
size: many
J: TRBJ2-1
D: -
DNA: TGTGCCAGCGAGGGTAACAATGAGCAGTTCTTC
CDR3: CASEGNNEQFF

V: TRBV9
size: once
J: TRBJ2-4
D: TRBD2
DNA: TGTGCCAGCGCGGCTAGCGGGGGCTTCAATGAGCAGTACTTC
CDR3: CASAASGGFNEQYF

V: TRBV6-5
size: -
J: TRBJ2-7
D: TRBD1
DNA: TGTGCCAGCAAGGCGGACAGGGGGTCCTACGAGCAGTACTTC
CDR3: CASKADRGSYEQYF

V: TRBV27
size: many
J: TRBJ2-7
D: TRBD2
DNA: TGTGCCAGCGGCGTGGGGGGGACCTACGAGCAGTACTTC
CDR3: CASGVGGTYEQYF

V: TRBV7-9
size: few
J: TRBJ2-1
D: -
DNA: TGTGCCAGCAGCCCTCTCACAGTTAGGAATGAGCAGTTCTTC
CDR3: CASSPLTVRNEQFF

V: TRBV7-9
size: -
J: TRBJ2-3
D: TRBD1
DNA: TGTGCCAGCAGCGGACGGACAGGGTATCGGAATACGCAGTATTTT
CDR3: CASSGRTGYRNTQYF

V: TRBV6-6
size: -
J: TRBJ1-2
D: -
DNA: TGTGCCAGCAGTACTCCGGGTGTAGCTAACTATGGCTACACCTTC
CDR3: CASSTPGVANYGYTF

V: TRBV20-1
size: -
J: TRBJ1-5
D: TRBD1
DNA: TGCAGTGCTAGGGCCTTCGGGACAGGGGGGAATCAGCCCCAGCATTTT
CDR3: CSARAFGTGGNQPQHF

V: TRBV6-5
size: -
J: TRBJ2-1
D: -
DNA: TGTGCCAGCAGTAGGACGGACCAAGGCTACGAGCAGTTCTTC
CDR3: CASSRTDQGYEQFF

V: TRBV20-1
size: -
J: TRBJ2-5
D: -
DNA: TGCAGTGCTACAGGGGGGGCCCTTCAAGAGACCCAGTACTTC
CDR3: CSATGGALQETQYF

V: TRBV6-6
size: -
J: TRBJ2-1
D: TRBD1
DNA: TGTGCCAGCAGTTACTCGACAGGGGAGGTATCGCAGTTCTTC
CDR3: CASSYSTGEVSQFF

V: TRBV5-1
size: -
J: TRBJ2-1
D: TRBD2
DNA: TGCGCCAGCAGCTTGCGGACTAGCGGGGGCGGTGAGCAGTTCTTC
CDR3: CASSLRTSGGGEQFF

V: TRBV28
size: many
J: TRBJ2-7
D: TRBD2
DNA: TGTGCCAGCAGTTTATGGGGGAGGGGAGGTAAAGAGCAGTACTTC
CDR3: CASSLWGRGGKEQYF

V: TRBV12-3/TRBV12-4
size: few
J: TRBJ2-1
D: TRBD2
DNA: TGTGCCAGCAGTCCTGGACTAGCGGGACGATCCTACAATGAGCAGTTCTTC
CDR3: CASSPGLAGRSYNEQFF

V: TRBV5-1
size: few
J: TRBJ1-1
D: TRBD1
DNA: TGCGCCAGCAGCTTAAATCAGGGGGCGAACACTGAAGCTTTCTTT
CDR3: CASSLNQGANTEAFF

V: TRBV20-1
size: -
J: TRBJ1-5
D: TRBD1
DNA: TGCAGTGCTAGATTTTCCGGGACAGTCAATCAGCCCCAGCATTTT
CDR3: CSARFSGTVNQPQHF

V: TRBV27
size: few
J: TRBJ1-3
D: -
DNA: TGTGCCAGCAGTTTAAGGGAGACTGGAAACACCATATATTTT
CDR3: CASSLRETGNTIYF

V: TRBV5-6
size: few
J: TRBJ2-1
D: -
DNA: TGTGCCAGCAGCTTGATTTCACTGCTGGACCTTGAGCAGTTCTTC
CDR3: CASSLISLLDLEQFF

V: TRBV9
size: many
J: TRBJ2-3
D: -
DNA: TGTGCCAGCAGCGTAGGGGGGCGGAGAGATACGCAGTATTTT
CDR3: CASSVGGRRDTQYF

V: TRBV5-1
size: many
J: TRBJ2-7
D: -
DNA: TGCGCCAGCAGCTTGGATTCGTTTCCCTCTACGGATGAGCAGTACTTC
CDR3: CASSLDSFPSTDEQYF

V: TRBV21-1
size: -
J: TRBJ1-6
D: -
DNA: TGTGCCAGCAGCGAACTGTTGTCACCCCTCCACTTT
CDR3: CASSELLSPLHF

V: TRBV12-3/TRBV12-4
size: -
J: TRBJ2-7
D: TRBD1
DNA: TGTGCCAGCAGCTTAAAGCAGGGGGCCCAAACTCCTCGCTCCTACGAGCAGTACTTC
CDR3: CASSLKQGAQTPRSYEQYF

V: TRBV7-2
size: few
J: TRBJ1-5
D: -
DNA: TGTGCCAGCAGTCGCTCCGGAGGGATGGCGAATCAGCCCCAGCATTTT
CDR3: CASSRSGGMANQPQHF